This passage covers 20 T cell receptor beta chains from one sample sequenced in a study of breast tumors, draining lymph nodes, adjacent tissues. A single record per CDR3 protein comes from TCRdb applying MiXCR to the multiplex PCR reads. The table has roughly 110,000 distinct CDR3 sequences, roughly 29% seen once. The lymph nodes were axillary draining lymph nodes from breast cancer patients. Sequences were obtained from axillary lymph node tissue. These TCRs come from a female donor with breast cancer. Some clones in this sample may be carry-over from other donors' samples.

The sample holds many counts of this clonotype. The chain is built from TRBV5-1 and TRBJ1-4, with 9 bases that match TRBD1. Germline V gene sequence: CDR1 SGHRS, CDR2 YFSETQ. V gave up 0 bases and J gave up 6 bases; unmatched junction bases: 0. The CDR3 runs to 14 residues. CDR3 protein: CASSLGQGDEKLFF. The CDR3 DNA is TGCGCCAGCAGCTTGGGACAGGGGGATGAAAAACTGTTTTTT.

This chain uses TRBV29-1 with TRBJ2-1, with 7 bases that match TRBD1. The CDR3 runs 14 residues. With V trimmed by 8 bases and J by 2 bases, 9 bases remained unmatched. Germline V gene sequence: CDR1 SQVTM, CDR2 ANQGSEA. This chain's CDR3 is CSKNRDSPYNEQFF. DNA for the CDR3: TGCAGCAAAAACCGGGACAGTCCCTACAATGAGCAGTTCTTC.

At least ten counts were recorded for this clonotype. This chain connects TRBV2 to TRBJ2-1; the D is unclear. Trimming shortened V by 6 bases and J by 1 base, and 19 bases separated the two germline ends. Germline V lookup: CDR1 SNHLY, CDR2 FYNNEI. There are 17 residues in the CDR3. The CDR3 DNA reads as TGTGCCAGCAGACCCCGACCGAGGCCAGAATCCTACAATGAGCAGTTCTTC. It specifies CASRPRPRPESYNEQFF. The full variable domain, with the rest looked up from reference TRBV2 and TRBJ2-1, is EPEVTQTPSHQVTQMGQEVILRCVPISNHLYFYWYRQILGQKVEFLVSFYNNEISEKSEIFDDQFSVERPDGSNFTLKIRSTKLEDSAMYFCASRPRPRPESYNEQFFGPGTRLTVL.

This clonotype has ten or more counts. The chain has TRBV29-1 and TRBJ2-3; D is undetermined. V was pared by 7 bases and J by 6 bases, with 14 bases between. The germline gives CDR1 SQVTM, CDR2 ANQGSEA. There are 12 residues in the CDR3. The CDR3 region has the DNA TGCAGCGCTTGGGGTTGGGCTGATACGCAGTATTTT. It translates to CSAWGWADTQYF.

The chain uses TRBV19 and TRBJ1-1; D unresolved. V was clipped by 6 bases and J by 7 bases, with 15 bases between them. From germline, CDR1 is LNHDA and CDR2 SQIVND (reference sequence). This CDR3 has 13 amino acids. CDR3 sequence (DNA): TGTGCCAGTAGGTCCGGAAAGGGTGGTGAAGCTTTCTTT. Translating it yields CASRSGKGGEAFF.

The rearrangement uses TRBV3-1 and TRBJ2-3; 7 nucleotides align to TRBD2. V shed 4 bases, J shed 2 bases, and the junction held 6 bases outside the gene matches. Germline V gene sequence: CDR1 LGHDT, CDR2 YNNKEL (reference sequence). The CDR3 length is 15 residues. This CDR3 reads CASSPGLGPTDTQYF. In DNA form, the CDR3 reads TGTGCCAGCAGCCCAGGACTAGGCCCCACAGATACGCAGTATTTT.

Remarks on this clonotype: A clone one base away is much larger, so this may be a read error. This chain joins TRBV20-1 and TRBJ2-1; no clear D. Looked up from germline, CDR1 is DFQATT and CDR2 is SNEGSKA (reference sequence). The CDR3 runs to 15 residues. V was shortened by 5 bases and J by 6 bases, with 20 bases between the two germline ends. The CDR3, as DNA: TGCAGTGCTTATTACACGTTAAGTCTCCCCAATGAGCAGTTCTTC. Protein product: CSAYYTLSLPNEQFF.

This clonotype was detected ten times or more. The chain carries TRBV6-1 and TRBJ1-4; no definite D call. This CDR3 has 13 amino acids. Germline values: CDR1 MNHNS, CDR2 SASEGT. The V and J ends lost 6 bases and 5 bases respectively, with 10 bases between them. The CDR3 here is CASSTSPNEKLFF. The CDR3 coding sequence is TGTGCCAGCAGCACATCCCCGAATGAAAAACTGTTTTTT.

There are many counts of this clonotype. The chain couples TRBV10-3 to TRBJ1-2; 9 bases line up with TRBD1. Germline assignment: CDR1 ENHRY and CDR2 SYGVKD. V was clipped by 4 bases and J by 4 bases; unmatched bases: 1. This CDR3 contains 13 residues. The CDR3 DNA follows: TGTGCCATCAGTGGGGACAGGGTCTATGGCTACACCTTC. The encoded protein is CAISGDRVYGYTF.

This clonotype showed up many times. The rearrangement links TRBV19 to TRBJ1-2; D gene unclear. The V gene lost 7 bases and the J gene lost 4 bases, with 16 bases spanning the gap. The CDR3 has 14 amino acids. Germline CDR1 LNHDA, CDR2 SQIVND (reference sequence). In nucleotides, the CDR3 is TGTGCCAGTAAGGGCAGCCACGCTGCCTATGGCTACACCTTC. It encodes CASKGSHAAYGYTF.

This clonotype was recorded at least ten times. This chain connects TRBV9 to TRBJ1-6; 9 bases fit TRBD1. The V gene end was trimmed by 3 bases and the J gene end by 6 bases; junction bases not matched to a gene: 1. Germline loops: CDR1 SGDLS, CDR2 YYNGEE. The CDR3 loop spans 14 amino acids. The DNA for the CDR3 is TGTGCCAGCAGCGCGACAGGGGGTAATTCACCCCTCCACTTT. Its translation is CASSATGGNSPLHF.

To note about this clonotype: A much larger clone lies one base from this, so it may be a read error. The conserved phenylalanine or tryptophan is not found at the CDR3 terminus, so this likely reflects a read error. The chain combines TRBV7-3 with TRBJ2-7; 8 nucleotides align to TRBD2. This CDR3 region has 15 residues. CDR1 is SGHTA and CDR2 is FQGTGA in the germline V gene. Trimming cost V 6 bases and J 7 bases; bases outside gene matches: 14. CDR3: CASSLLADLSREQYL. For the CDR3, the DNA is TGTGCCAGCAGTTTACTAGCGGACCTTAGTCGGGAGCAGTACCTC.

CDR3 DNA: TGTGCCAGCAGTTTTTGGGACAGGGGGCTTGGGGCCAACGTCCTGACTTTC. Amino acids: CASSFWDRGLGANVLTF. The chain is built from TRBV6-5 and TRBJ2-6; 12 nucleotides line up with TRBD1. Trimming at V came to 4 bases and at J to 3 bases, leaving 4 bases not matched to a gene. CDR1 is MNHEY, CDR2 SVGAGI, per germline. This CDR3 is built from 17 residues.

This clonotype was detected many times. J is TRBJ2-5 and V is TRBV5-1; 14 bases map to TRBD2. V lost 4 bases, J lost 4 bases, and 3 bases stayed unmatched. The CDR3 spans 15 residues. Germline CDR1 is SGHRS and CDR2 is YFSETQ. The CDR3, as DNA: TGCGCCAGCAGCAAGGGACTAGCGGGAGTAGAGACCCAGTACTTC. Translation: CASSKGLAGVETQYF.

The sample holds many counts of this clonotype. The CDR3 loop reads CASSQERGGLKYTGELFF. The CDR3 nucleotides read TGTGCCAGCAGCCAAGAAAGAGGGGGACTAAAGTACACCGGGGAGCTGTTTTTT. The rearrangement links TRBV3-1 to TRBJ2-2, with D tentatively TRBD2 (7 bases). The CDR3 totals 18 residues. Trimming cost V 0 bases and J 3 bases, with 17 bases left between them. CDR1 and CDR2 from the germline V gene are LGHDT and YNNKEL (reference sequence).

The gene calls are TRBV19 and TRBJ1-4; D uncertain. CDR1 and CDR2 (germline): LNHDA, SQIVND (reference sequence). Trimming pared 7 bases from V and 0 bases from J, leaving 12 bases between. CDR3 size: 15 residues. The CDR3 spells CASKTVSSTNEKLFF. The CDR3 coding sequence is TGTGCCAGTAAGACGGTCTCTTCAACTAATGAAAAACTGTTTTTT.

This clonotype was found many times. J is TRBJ2-1 and V is TRBV9; 10 bases line up with TRBD2. This CDR3 has 16 residues. Germline CDR1 SGDLS, CDR2 YYNGEE. V lost 0 bases, J lost 8 bases, and 8 bases stayed unmatched. The CDR3 reads CASSVALKRGGDEQFF. CDR3 sequence (DNA): TGTGCCAGCAGCGTAGCTCTCAAGCGGGGGGGTGATGAGCAGTTCTTC.

The chain links TRBV6-5 to TRBJ2-6; D remains ambiguous. The CDR3 runs 13 residues. Germline CDR1 and CDR2: MNHEY and SVGAGI. V was pared by 11 bases and J by 4 bases, with 12 bases between. The CDR3 loop reads CAGRRLGANVLTF. CDR3 DNA: TGTGCCGGTAGAAGGTTGGGGGCCAACGTCCTGACTTTC.

J is TRBJ2-3 and V is TRBV7-8, with 8 bases identical to TRBD2. Germline-derived CDR1 and CDR2 are SGHVS and FQNEAQ. Trimming took 7 bases from V and 2 from J; bases not matched to a gene: 5. The length of the CDR3 is 14 residues. CDR3 amino acids: CASKAGAVTDTQYF. The DNA of the CDR3 is TGTGCCAGCAAAGCGGGGGCGGTCACAGATACGCAGTATTTT.

This clonotype came up once. The chain links TRBV7-6 to TRBJ2-1; TRBD1 or TRBD2 may be the D gene (6 bases each). This CDR3 contains 16 residues. CDR1 SGHVS and CDR2 FNYEAQ come from the germline V gene. Trimming removed 1 base at V and 2 bases at J, with 12 bases between. In DNA form, the CDR3 reads TGTGCCAGCAGCTTAGGAGCTGGGGGGCCCTACAATGAGCAGTTCTTC. Its protein product is CASSLGAGGPYNEQFF.